This T cell receptor (beta chain) was profiled in a study of T cells in Graves' hyperthyroidism and ophthalmopathy. Study summary: At the time of initial diagnosis and before any treatment, peripheral blood was collected. Study-wide points: The model made its ophthalmopathy prediction, and onset followed a median approximately 6 months later. Most clonotypes expanded in thyroid above 0.001 were likewise present in blood.

Note on this clonotype: The antigen is undetermined.

Recently diagnosed hyperthyroidism of less than 2 months' duration affected patients aged 18 to 65. V shed 6 bases, J shed 1 base, and the junction held 5 bases outside the gene matches. Germline V gives CDR1 MGHRA, CDR2 YSYEKL. This CDR3 spans 14 amino acids. RNA transcripts gave rise to amplified TCR beta CDR3 regions. HTBI primers were the set used in a first-round RT-PCR of the TCR CDR3. TCRdb called the multiplex PCR reads again in MiXCR, with one record for every CDR3 protein. Of hundreds of thousands of distinct CDR3 sequences detected, roughly a sixth appear once; the ten largest clones hold around 15%.

This rearrangement joins TRBV4-1 to TRBJ2-7, with 8 bases aligning to TRBD1. The receptor comes from a woman in her fifties or sixties with Graves' hyperthyroidism that later progressed to Graves' ophthalmopathy. Material for sequencing was blood. DNA for the CDR3: TGCGCCAGCAGAAAAGGACAGGGTTCCTACGAGCAGTACTTC. This encodes CASRKGQGSYEQYF.